The next 23 T cell receptor beta chains were all read from a single sample in a study of beta chain features in type 1 diabetes. Reverse transcription of all isolated RNA meant that expressed TCRB transcripts were sequenced. Repertoires were generated with immunoSEQ multiplex PCR, while TCRdb's copy carries only in-frame clones and drops some. The sample has about 140,000 clones, roughly 9.3% seen once. The source material was central memory CD4+ T cells from blood. The receptors stem from a woman aged 40 to 49 in good health.

The chain employs TRBV10-3 and TRBJ1-2; a weak D match, TRBD1 (5 bases). Per the germline V gene, CDR1 is ENHRY and CDR2 is SYGVKD. The CDR3 contains 14 residues. Trimming stripped 0 bases from V and 7 bases from J, with 12 bases between. Here the CDR3 reads CAISESSREGGYTF. In DNA form, the CDR3 reads TGTGCCATCAGTGAGTCGTCCAGGGAAGGTGGCTACACCTTC.

This clone was observed a handful of times. V usage is TRBV7-2 and J usage is TRBJ1-3; D gene unclear. Per germline, CDR1 SGHTA and CDR2 FQGNSA. Deletions cut 3 bases from V and 0 bases from J, with 12 bases between. The length of the CDR3 is 16 residues. The CDR3: CASSFGGHLSGNTIYF. For the CDR3, the DNA is TGTGCCAGCAGCTTCGGAGGGCACCTCTCTGGAAACACCATATATTTT.

There are a few counts of this clone. The CDR3 loop reads CASSSGQGYGYTF. CDR3 sequence (DNA): TGTGCCAGCAGTTCGGGACAGGGCTATGGCTACACCTTC. The V and J genes are TRBV6-6 and TRBJ1-2, with 9 bases matching TRBD1. With 4 bases clipped from V and 4 bases from J, the junction kept 1 base outside the gene matches. Germline-derived CDR1 and CDR2 are MNHNY and SVGAGI (reference sequence). The CDR3 has 13 amino acids.

There are a few counts of this clone. This rearrangement joins TRBV10-2 to TRBJ1-1, with 7 bases that match TRBD1. This CDR3 region has 15 residues. V lost 6 bases and J lost 3; bases outside the gene matches: 10. CDR1 and CDR2 (germline): WSHSY, SAAADI. CDR3 DNA: TGCGCCAGCAGCCTTAGACAGGGAGGCCACACTGAAGCTTTCTTT. It translates to CASSLRQGGHTEAFF.

The chain couples TRBV14 to TRBJ1-2; no reliable D call. CDR1 is SGHDN and CDR2 is FVKESK in the germline V gene. V lost 4 bases and J lost 4, with 13 bases in between. This CDR3 has 14 residues. The CDR3 DNA follows: TGTGCCAGCAGCCTTCAGCGGGGAAGCTATGGCTACACCTTC. It translates to CASSLQRGSYGYTF.

There are a few counts of this clone. The chain carries TRBV19 and TRBJ2-4, with TRBD2 identical over 8 bases. V trimming: 2 bases; J trimming: 6 bases; junction bases outside the gene matches: 9. The germline V gene has CDR1 LNHDA and CDR2 SQIVND (reference sequence). CDR3 size: 16 residues. This CDR3 is CASSITSAGGRNIQYF. The CDR3 nucleotides are TGTGCCAGTAGTATAACATCCGCGGGGGGCCGAAACATTCAGTACTTC.

The chain joins TRBV7-2 to TRBJ1-5; 8 bases line up with TRBD1. The CDR3 totals 13 residues. V lost 5 bases and J lost 7; bases outside the gene matches: 4. Per the germline V gene, CDR1 is SGHTA and CDR2 is FQGNSA. CDR3 sequence reads: CASSPDREQPQHF. Here the CDR3 DNA reads TGTGCCAGCAGCCCGGACAGGGAGCAGCCCCAGCATTTT.

This clone has only a few counts. The rearrangement joins TRBV7-2 to TRBJ1-2, with a tentative D call TRBD1 (6 bases). Germline values: CDR1 SGHTA, CDR2 FQGNSA. V lost 1 base, J lost 7 bases, and 13 bases lay in between. The CDR3 has 14 amino acids. CDR3 nucleotides: TGTGCCAGCAGCTTAGACAGGGCGTCCGGTGGCTACACCTTC. Its translation: CASSLDRASGGYTF.

This clone was seen a few times. This chain links TRBV19 with TRBJ2-5, with a possible D match to TRBD1 (5 bases). Deletions cut 6 bases from V and 5 bases from J, with 13 bases between. Germline assignment: CDR1 LNHDA and CDR2 SQIVND (reference sequence). This CDR3 region has 13 residues. CDR3 nucleotides: TGTGCCAGTAGGGCAGGGTCGAAGGAGACCCAGTACTTC. This translates into CASRAGSKETQYF.

This clone was seen more than once but under ten times. The chain links TRBV11-2 to TRBJ2-3; D is possibly TRBD1 (5 bases). This CDR3 comprises 17 residues. Trimming left V 1 base short and J 2 bases short, with 16 bases between. Germline-derived CDR1 and CDR2 are SGHAT and FQNNGV. The CDR3 nucleotides read TGTGCCAGCAGCTTAGTTCCCTCTGCAGGGAACACAGATACGCAGTATTTT. Its protein product is CASSLVPSAGNTDTQYF.

The CDR3 sequence is CASTVGEDYGYTF. In DNA form, the CDR3 reads TGTGCCAGCACGGTGGGGGAGGACTATGGCTACACCTTC. The genes are TRBV2 and TRBJ1-2, with TRBD1 as a possible D gene (5 bases). Germline V CDR1 and CDR2: SNHLY, FYNNEI. This CDR3 region has 13 residues. Between the trimmed V and J ends, which lost 7 bases and 3 bases, there was a span of 12 bases. Full variable domain (missing parts from reference TRBV2 and TRBJ1-2): EPEVTQTPSHQVTQMGQEVILRCVPISNHLYFYWYRQILGQKVEFLVSFYNNEISEKSEIFDDQFSVERPDGSNFTLKIRSTKLEDSAMYFCASTVGEDYGYTFGSGTRLTVV.

This clone appeared a few times. The rearrangement links TRBV5-1 to TRBJ2-3; D unclear. This CDR3 comprises 15 residues. In germline, CDR1 is SGHRS, CDR2 YFSETQ. V was pared by 2 bases and J by 0 bases, with 10 bases between. The DNA of the CDR3 is TGCGCCAGCAGCTTAGCTTCTACTAGCACAGATACGCAGTATTTT. It codes for CASSLASTSTDTQYF.

The chain has TRBV9 and TRBJ2-7; D gene unclear. V lost 0 bases and J lost 2, with 12 bases in between. Germline V CDR1 and CDR2: SGDLS, YYNGEE. This CDR3 has 15 residues. Here the CDR3 reads CASSVGAGLTYEQYF. DNA of the CDR3: TGTGCCAGCAGCGTAGGAGCAGGCTTGACCTACGAGCAGTACTTC.

In its sample, this clone was seen a few times. This chain's CDR3 is CASRTTGKNTEAFF. The CDR3 DNA follows: TGTGCCAGCAGGACGACAGGAAAGAACACTGAAGCTTTCTTT. The chain has TRBV7-2 and TRBJ1-1; maybe TRBD1 (6 bases). The CDR3 contains 14 residues. CDR1 and CDR2 from the germline V gene are SGHTA and FQGNSA. V lost 6 bases and J 1 base, leaving 12 bases between the germline ends. Full variable domain (outside the CDR3, taken from reference TRBV7-2 and TRBJ1-1): GAGVSQSPSNKVTEKGKDVELRCDPISGHTALYWYRQSLGQGLEFLIYFQGNSAPDKSGLPSDRFSAERTGGSVSTLTIQRTQQEDSAVYLCASRTTGKNTEAFFGQGTRLTVV.

J is TRBJ2-7 and V is TRBV5-1, with D tentatively TRBD1 (7 bases). Germline-derived CDR1 and CDR2 are SGHRS and YFSETQ. The V end was cut by 2 bases, the J end by 5 bases, with 14 bases between. There are 14 residues in the CDR3. In nucleotides, the CDR3 is TGCGCCAGCAGCTTTTGGGGCAGGGGGGACGAGCAGTACTTC. Its protein is CASSFWGRGDEQYF.

This chain links TRBV7-9 with TRBJ1-2; tentatively, D is TRBD1 (5 bases). Trimming took 3 bases from V and 7 from J, leaving 12 bases between them. CDR1 and CDR2 (germline): SEHNR, FQNEAQ (reference sequence). The CDR3 contains 13 residues. CDR3 sequence reads: CASSLDTRSGYTF. The CDR3 nucleotides are TGTGCCAGCAGCTTGGACACTCGGAGTGGCTACACCTTC.

The V and J genes are TRBV10-1 and TRBJ2-1; possible D gene TRBD2, 5 bases. V lost 6 bases and J 4 bases, leaving 13 bases between the germline ends. There are 14 residues in the CDR3. The germline V gene encodes CDR1 WNHNN and CDR2 SYGVQD (reference sequence). CDR3 nucleotide sequence: TGCGCCAGCAGCCCCGATTCGGGATACAATGAGCAGTTCTTC. Translated, it gives CASSPDSGYNEQFF.

This clone appeared many times. V is TRBV11-2 and J is TRBJ1-2; D unresolved. The germline V gene encodes CDR1 SGHAT and CDR2 FQNNGV. The V and J ends lost 2 bases and 7 bases respectively, with 17 bases between them. CDR3 length: 15 residues. Here the CDR3 DNA reads TGTGCCAGCAGCTTAAGAGCTAACGGGCGGGTTGGCTACACCTTC. Amino acid sequence: CASSLRANGRVGYTF.

The rearrangement links TRBV5-1 to TRBJ2-3, with a weak D call TRBD1 (8 bases). The V and J ends lost 6 bases and 4 bases respectively, with 15 bases between them. The CDR3 totals 14 residues. Per germline, CDR1 SGHRS and CDR2 YFSETQ. The CDR3 protein is CASNNRGGPDTQYF. As DNA, the CDR3 is TGCGCCAGCAACAACAGGGGGGGCCCAGATACGCAGTATTTT.

This clone was seen only a few times. The genes are TRBV6-5 and TRBJ2-7; 9 bases fit TRBD1. Germline CDR1 is MNHEY and CDR2 is SVGAGI. The CDR3 is made up of 15 amino acids. Trimming took 5 bases from V and 5 from J; bases not matched to a gene: 10. CDR3 protein: CASSTTGQGSHEQYF. As DNA, the CDR3 is TGTGCCAGCAGTACCACCGGACAGGGGTCCCACGAGCAGTACTTC.

The chain couples TRBV5-1 to TRBJ2-5; D possibly corresponds to TRBD1 (6 bases). Trimming took 5 bases from V and 4 from J, leaving 12 bases between them. This CDR3 is built from 13 residues. Germline V gives CDR1 SGHRS, CDR2 YFSETQ. DNA of the CDR3: TGCGCCAGCAGACTGGGGGCCGGAGAGACCCAGTACTTC. Translation gives CASRLGAGETQYF.

This clone has a handful of counts. The V call is TRBV10-3, the J call TRBJ1-1; 9 bases align to TRBD1. V gave up 6 bases and J gave up 1 base; unmatched junction bases: 9. CDR3 length equals 16 residues. CDR1 is ENHRY, CDR2 SYGVKD, per germline. CDR3 protein: CAISGGPGQGNTEAFF. For the CDR3, the DNA is TGTGCCATCAGCGGGGGGCCGGGACAGGGGAACACTGAAGCTTTCTTT.

The V call is TRBV12-5, the J call TRBJ2-7; possible D gene TRBD1, 5 bases. Germline loops: CDR1 LGHNT, CDR2 FRNRAP. The V end was cut by 6 bases, the J end by 2 bases, with 20 bases between. This CDR3 is 16 amino acids long. The CDR3 reads CASGVDQGGYTYEQYF. The CDR3 region has the DNA TGTGCTAGTGGGGTCGATCAGGGTGGGTACACCTACGAGCAGTACTTC. Filled out from reference TRBV12-5 and TRBJ2-7, the complete variable domain reads DARVTQTPRHKVTEMGQEVTMRCQPILGHNTVFWYRQTMMQGLELLAYFRNRAPLDDSGMPKDRFSAEMPDATLATLKIQPSEPRDSAVYFCASGVDQGGYTYEQYFGPGTRLTVT.